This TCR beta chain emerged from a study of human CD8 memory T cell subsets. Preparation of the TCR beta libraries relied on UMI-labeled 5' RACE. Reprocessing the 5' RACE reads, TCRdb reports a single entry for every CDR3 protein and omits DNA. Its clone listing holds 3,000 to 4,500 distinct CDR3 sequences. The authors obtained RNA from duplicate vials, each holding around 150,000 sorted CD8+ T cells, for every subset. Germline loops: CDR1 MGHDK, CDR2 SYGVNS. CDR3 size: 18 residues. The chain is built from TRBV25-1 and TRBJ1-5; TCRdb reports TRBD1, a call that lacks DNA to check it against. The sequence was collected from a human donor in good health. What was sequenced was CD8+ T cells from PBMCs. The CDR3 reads CASSGATTGADSNQPQHF.